This passage covers 11 T cell receptor beta chains from one sample sequenced in a study of vaccination effects on CD4 cells after COVID-19. Repertoires were generated with immunoSEQ multiplex PCR, while TCRdb's copy carries only in-frame clones and drops some. The sample has 65,000 to 90,000 clones; 78% are singletons. Antigen-specific CD4+ T cells were expanded with viral peptide pools in the ViraFEST assay before sequencing. Upon completion of 10 to 11 days in culture, CD4+ T cells were isolated. Vaccine recipients had no previous SARS-CoV-2 infection; their nucleocapsid antibodies were negative. For these receptors, no antigen is known. The specimen was CD4+ T cells from PBMCs cultured with SARS-CoV-2 spike peptides, collected before COVID-19 vaccination. These receptor sequences come from a human donor who received a COVID-19 vaccine.

This chain uses TRBV24-1 with TRBJ1-2; unclear D gene. The CDR3 sequence is 12 residues long. Trimming took off 4 bases at V and 0 bases at J, with 2 bases between the two ends. Germline loops: CDR1 KGHDR, CDR2 SFDVKD. CDR3 bases: TGTGCCACCAGTGAATCTAACTATGGCTACACCTTC. Its protein product is CATSESNYGYTF.

This clone was detected only once. The chain couples TRBV5-6 to TRBJ1-5; TRBD1 matches at 7 bases. This CDR3 contains 13 residues. J gave up 9 bases and V 4 bases, and 7 bases lay outside the gene matches. CDR1 is SGHDT and CDR2 is YYEEEE in the germline V gene. The CDR3 sequence: CASSGTAYGPQHF. Here the CDR3 DNA reads TGTGCCAGCAGCGGGACAGCATACGGGCCCCAGCATTTT.

The gene calls are TRBV6-6 and TRBJ1-4, with TRBD1 identical over 10 bases. J was trimmed by 8 bases and V by 2 bases; bases with no gene match: 8. Germline V lookup: CDR1 MNHNY, CDR2 SVGAGI (reference sequence). The CDR3 covers 16 residues. CDR3 in amino acids: CASSYRRTGGREKLFF. The CDR3 coding sequence is TGTGCCAGCAGTTACAGGCGGACAGGGGGACGAGAAAAACTGTTTTTT.

The chain links TRBV5-1 to TRBJ2-3, with a weak D call TRBD2 (6 bases). The CDR3 extends over 14 amino acids. In germline, CDR1 is SGHRS, CDR2 YFSETQ. V was pared by 4 bases and J by 2 bases, with 11 bases between. DNA of the CDR3: TGCGCCAGCAGCCTCGGGGGAGCCACAGATACGCAGTATTTT. As protein: CASSLGGATDTQYF.

The V call is TRBV5-5, the J call TRBJ2-3, with D unclear. The CDR3 is 12 amino acids. V gave up 1 base and J gave up 4 bases, with 4 bases separating them. Germline CDR1 SGHKS, CDR2 YYEKEE (reference sequence). The CDR3 loop reads CASSLWADTQYF. DNA for the CDR3: TGTGCCAGCAGCTTGTGGGCAGATACGCAGTATTTT.

This clone has only a few counts. V usage is TRBV2 and J usage is TRBJ1-1, with D uncertain. There are 14 residues in the CDR3. Trimming stripped 7 bases from V and 4 bases from J, with 16 bases between. Germline values: CDR1 SNHLY, CDR2 FYNNEI. CDR3: CASNAQGLTTEAFF. In DNA form, the CDR3 reads TGTGCCAGCAACGCTCAAGGACTGACCACTGAAGCTTTCTTT.

The genes are TRBV19 and TRBJ2-6; unclear D gene. Germline CDR1 LNHDA, CDR2 SQIVND (reference sequence). V lost 0 bases and J 0 bases, leaving 9 bases between the germline ends. The CDR3 consists of 17 residues. For the CDR3, the DNA is TGTGCCAGTAGTATAGATAAAGCGTACTCTGGGGCCAACGTCCTGACTTTC. Protein product: CASSIDKAYSGANVLTF. Together with reference TRBV19 and TRBJ2-6, the CDR3 gives the full variable domain: DGGITQSPKYLFRKEGQNVTLSCEQNLNHDAMYWYRQDPGQGLRLIYYSQIVNDFQKGDIAEGYSVSREKKESFPLTVTSAQKNPTAFYLCASSIDKAYSGANVLTFGAGSRLTVL.

The chain carries TRBV25-1 and TRBJ2-6, with D perhaps matching TRBD1 or TRBD2 (5 bases each). Germline assignment: CDR1 MGHDK and CDR2 SYGVNS. V lost 7 bases and J 2 bases, leaving 18 bases between the germline ends. The CDR3 is made up of 17 amino acids. Here the CDR3 DNA reads TGTGCCAGCACTGGGACGGGATCTACACCTGGGGCCAACGTCCTGACTTTC. Encoded protein: CASTGTGSTPGANVLTF.

The chain is built from TRBV30 and TRBJ2-4; tentative D call: TRBD1 (5 bases). This CDR3 contains 16 residues. Germline V CDR1 and CDR2: GTSNPN, SVGIG (reference sequence). V was shortened by 3 bases and J by 0 bases, with 15 bases between the two germline ends. Here the CDR3 reads CAWRAGHSLAKNIQYF. The CDR3 nucleotides read TGTGCCTGGAGGGCAGGACACTCCCTAGCCAAAAACATTCAGTACTTC.

This CDR3 is CASSVGLAGGRGETQYF. CDR3 DNA sequence: TGTGCCAGCAGCGTAGGACTAGCGGGGGGGCGAGGAGAGACCCAGTACTTC. This chain joins TRBV9 and TRBJ2-5, with 14 bases aligning to TRBD2. Germline lookup yields CDR1 SGDLS and CDR2 YYNGEE. CDR3 length equals 17 residues. The junction had 5 bases not matched to a gene; V was cut back by 0 bases and J by 4 bases.

The V call is TRBV5-1, the J call TRBJ1-1; TRBD1 matches 8 bases. Germline V gene sequence: CDR1 SGHRS, CDR2 YFSETQ. V lost 0 bases and J lost 9; bases outside the gene matches: 10. The CDR3 totals 15 residues. The CDR3 DNA sequence: TGCGCCAGCAGCTTGGATGCCAGGGGGCCCGAAAAAGCTTTCTTT. Translating it yields CASSLDARGPEKAFF. The full variable domain, with the rest looked up from reference TRBV5-1 and TRBJ1-1, is KAGVTQTPRYLIKTRGQQVTLSCSPISGHRSVSWYQQTPGQGLQFLFEYFSETQRNKGNFPGRFSGRQFSNSRSEMNVSTLELGDSALYLCASSLDARGPEKAFFGQGTRLTVV.